This T cell receptor (beta chain) was obtained from a study of CD8+CD57+ T cells in acquired aplastic anemia. Study details: On average, sorted CD4+ and CD8+ cells gave roughly 3 ug of DNA. Study observations and caveats: Common to patients and controls were 25 to 30 CD8+ CDR3 sequences.

CDR3 length equals 17 residues. Germline V CDR1 and CDR2: LNHDA, SQIVND (reference sequence). V lost 0 bases to trimming and J lost 5 bases, with 19 bases between them. For this clonotype: Its antigen is unknown.

Before being chosen for sequencing, patients had shown CD8+CD57+ cell expansion by flow cytometry. Template material for TCR beta VDJ and CDR3 profiling consisted of genomic DNA. A single record per CDR3 protein comes from TCRdb applying MiXCR to the reads. The sample comprises about 120,000 distinct CDR3 sequences, 58% of which are singletons, and 29% rests with the top ten. This rearrangement joins TRBV19 to TRBJ1-2; D gene uncertain. Sequenced: sorted CD4+, CD8+, or CD8+CD57+ T cells (not recorded which) from PBMCs. The clonotype originates from a human donor with aplastic anemia. CDR3 protein: CASSIDFGGSSGYGYTF. CDR3 nucleotide sequence: TGTGCCAGTAGTATAGACTTTGGCGGCAGTTCGGGATATGGCTACACCTTC.